What follows describes a single TCR beta chain. The antigen remains undetermined. This sample is drawn from a study of cytomegalovirus exposure and HLA in healthy donors. Study-level points and caveats: Most TCR sequences were uncommon, yet certain public TCRs appeared in many donors. V- and J-gene trimming of TCR beta was linked (in a later analysis) to a missense DCLRE1C variant.

Germline CDR1 reads MGHRA; CDR2 reads YSYEKL. V lost 1 base, J lost 4 bases, and 6 bases stayed unmatched. The CDR3 contains 16 residues. PCR was performed using 60 Vbeta and 13 Jbeta primers. Per the original data handling: Later, 65 million to 90 million unique TCR beta chains were counted in an analysis, and around 11 million of them were shared. TCRdb keeps only in-frame clones here, not all; method: immunoSEQ multiplex PCR. D and trimming come from the DNA, and the V and J calls and clone size come from that table. The table records over 150,000 clones, roughly 71% of them present only once. The sequence was obtained from a male donor in good health and CMV-seropositive. The genes are TRBV4-1 and TRBJ1-2; 10 bases line up with TRBD1. The sample taken for sequencing was PBMCs. In nucleotides, the CDR3 is TGCGCCAGCAGCCAAGGACAGGGGGCGGCTGGCTATGGCTACACCTTC. Amino acids: CASSQGQGAAGYGYTF.